This T cell receptor beta chain was documented in a study of blood T cell repertoires in COVID-19. The CDR3 contains 14 residues. Germline loops: CDR1 LNHDA, CDR2 SQIVND (reference sequence). V lost 5 bases and J 4 bases, leaving 14 bases between the germline ends. Repertoires were generated with immunoSEQ multiplex PCR, while TCRdb's copy carries only in-frame clones and drops some. The sample has 85,000 to 110,000 clones, roughly 89% seen once. The receptor was derived from an elderly woman in a cohort sampled during active COVID-19. The rearrangement joins TRBV19 to TRBJ1-2; a possible D gene is TRBD1 (6 bases). The sequenced sample was peripheral blood. The CDR3 coding sequence is TGTGCCAGTAGTGCTATTACAGGGTTCTATGGCTACACCTTC. It encodes CASSAITGFYGYTF.